This T cell receptor beta chain was sequenced during a study of STAT5B mutations in CD4+ large granular lymphocyte leukemia. CDR3 size: 14 residues. With 1 base removed from V and 5 bases from J, the gap between germline ends came to 12 bases. The V gene's germline CDR1 is SGHNT and CDR2 YYREEE (reference sequence). Sequencing was performed with immunoSEQ multiplex PCR; in TCRdb, only in-frame clones are kept and a portion is missing. The sample carries about 25,000 clones, approximately 80% recorded once. As concerns this clone: Antigen: not known.

Study-wide results and caveats: TRBV06-family usage was enriched in top patient clones (8/27) versus controls (2/35).

The source material was CD4+ T cells from blood buffy coats. The chain combines TRBV5-4 with TRBJ1-1; D might be TRBD1 (6 bases). The clonotype originates from a human donor in good health. The CDR3 coding sequence is TGTGCCAGCAGCTTGATGGGGGCGCGGACTGAAGCTTTCTTT. Translated, it gives CASSLMGARTEAFF.